Listed here are 26 T cell receptor beta chains from one sample, sequenced in a study of blood T cell repertoires in COVID-19. Assay used: immunoSEQ multiplex PCR; TCRdb lists only in-frame clones, some missing. There are just under 150,000 clones in the sample; about 83% occur only once, and approximately 9% lies in the top ten. Specimen: peripheral blood. The receptor source for this set is a woman in her forties or fifties with active or convalescent COVID-19.

V is TRBV7-9 and J is TRBJ2-5, with no clear D. V dropped 4 bases and J dropped 2 bases, with 11 bases sitting between them. The CDR3 is 14 amino acids. Germline CDR1 is SEHNR and CDR2 is FQNEAQ (reference sequence). The DNA of the CDR3 is TGTGCCAGCAGCTCCCCTATTGGTCAAGAGACCCAGTACTTC. Its protein product is CASSSPIGQETQYF.

J is TRBJ1-5 and V is TRBV12-3 or TRBV12-4; D is unresolved. V lost 8 bases to trimming and J lost 1 base, with 9 bases between them. This CDR3 contains 13 residues. The CDR3 DNA reads TGTGCCAGCTGTCCGAGGAGCAATCAGCCCCAGCATTTT. As protein: CASCPRSNQPQHF.

V is TRBV11-2 and J is TRBJ1-1; 8 bases agree with TRBD1. In germline, CDR1 is SGHAT, CDR2 FQNNGV. The CDR3 is 16 amino acids. V dropped 5 bases and J dropped 4; count of bases not matched to a gene: 12. The CDR3 spells CASSGGPGGLTTEAFF. DNA of the CDR3: TGTGCCAGCAGCGGAGGGCCAGGGGGCTTGACCACTGAAGCTTTCTTT.

The chain couples TRBV3-1 (or the pseudogene TRBV3-2) to TRBJ1-5; a weak D match, TRBD1 (6 bases). The CDR3 is 14 amino acids. V gave up 5 bases and J gave up 1 base, with 9 bases separating them. The germline V gene encodes CDR1 LGHDT and CDR2 YNNKEL (reference sequence). The chain's CDR3 is CASSGGGSNQPQHF. The CDR3 coding sequence is TGTGCCAGCAGCGGGGGCGGGAGCAATCAGCCCCAGCATTTT.

The V call is TRBV18, the J call TRBJ2-5, with 14 nucleotides matching TRBD2. The CDR3 sequence is 15 residues long. CDR1 and CDR2 from the germline V gene are KGHSH and LQKENI. Trimming took 4 bases from V and 3 from J; bases not matched to a gene: 1. The CDR3 coding sequence is TGTGCCAGCTCACTGGGACTAGCGGGAGAAGAGACCCAGTACTTC. Translated, it gives CASSLGLAGEETQYF.

The chain employs TRBV18 and TRBJ1-2; the D is unclear. This CDR3 comprises 17 residues. The V end lost 2 bases, the J end lost 1 base, and 17 bases lay between the germline ends. Germline values: CDR1 KGHSH, CDR2 LQKENI. The CDR3 bases are TGTGCCAGCTCACCATATACTGGTGAGGCGGGTAACTATGGCTACACCTTC. Translating gives CASSPYTGEAGNYGYTF.

V usage is TRBV2 and J usage is TRBJ2-3; possibly TRBD1 for D (6 bases). The CDR3 spans 14 residues. CDR1 SNHLY and CDR2 FYNNEI come from the germline V gene. With 7 bases removed from V and 0 bases from J, the gap between germline ends came to 11 bases. CDR3 sequence: CASKRQGSTDTQYF. CDR3 DNA sequence: TGTGCCAGCAAACGGCAGGGGAGCACAGATACGCAGTATTTT.

In its sample, this clone was seen once. The gene calls are TRBV19 and TRBJ1-2; 7 bases line up with TRBD1. The CDR3 is 16 amino acids. CDR1 is LNHDA and CDR2 is SQIVND in the germline V gene (reference sequence). V shed 3 bases, J shed 8 bases, and the junction held 15 bases outside the gene matches. The DNA for the CDR3 is TGTGCCAGTAGTATCGTCCAAGGGGGCTCCCCCTCCGGCTACACCTTC. Residues: CASSIVQGGSPSGYTF.

J is TRBJ2-2 and V is TRBV19; TRBD2 is a possible D gene (6 bases). Germline CDR1 reads LNHDA; CDR2 reads SQIVND (reference sequence). The CDR3 is 13 residues long. The V gene lost 3 bases and the J gene lost 6 bases, with 8 bases spanning the gap. The DNA of the CDR3 is TGTGCCAGTAGTATGCGGGATTCCGGGGAGCTGTTTTTT. The encoded protein is CASSMRDSGELFF.

This clone was seen only once. V is TRBV19 and J is TRBJ2-2, with 10 bases identical to TRBD1. Germline assignment: CDR1 LNHDA and CDR2 SQIVND (reference sequence). The J segment lost 4 bases and the V segment lost 2 bases, leaving 10 bases of the junction unmatched. The CDR3 length is 18 residues. CDR3 DNA: TGTGCCAGTAGTATAAGGGGACAGGGGAATGCGATCACCGGGGAGCTGTTTTTT. It encodes CASSIRGQGNAITGELFF.

This clone occurred once. The V gene is TRBV5-1, the J gene TRBJ1-2; 8 bases are shared with TRBD1. CDR3 size: 16 residues. Trimming removed 4 bases from V and 3 bases from J; junction bases left unmatched: 11. Germline V gene sequence: CDR1 SGHRS, CDR2 YFSETQ. Here the CDR3 DNA reads TGCGCCAGCAGCCTAGGACAGGGAACTGATCACTATGGCTACACCTTC. This encodes CASSLGQGTDHYGYTF.

This chain joins TRBV10-3 and TRBJ1-1, with TRBD1 as a possible D gene (5 bases). Trimming pared 0 bases from V and 5 bases from J, leaving 16 bases between. The germline V gene has CDR1 ENHRY and CDR2 SYGVKD. The CDR3 consists of 16 residues. The CDR3 DNA is TGTGCCATCAGTGAGTCTCATACCCTTGGGGGGACTGAAGCTTTCTTT. Residues: CAISESHTLGGTEAFF.

The chain combines TRBV7-9 with TRBJ2-4; D unclear. The CDR3 runs 11 residues. Germline V gene sequence: CDR1 SEHNR, CDR2 FQNEAQ (reference sequence). V dropped 4 bases and J dropped 10 bases, with 8 bases sitting between them. In DNA form, the CDR3 reads TGTGCCAGCAGCTCCCAGGCAATTCAGTACTTC. Translated, it gives CASSSQAIQYF.

The V call is TRBV24-1, the J call TRBJ2-1; 7 bases agree with TRBD1. The CDR3 contains 13 residues. Germline CDR1 reads KGHDR; CDR2 reads SFDVKD. With 3 bases clipped from V and 10 bases from J, the junction kept 5 bases outside the gene matches. CDR3 sequence reads: CATSDQTGTEQFF. DNA of the CDR3: TGTGCCACCAGTGATCAGACAGGGACCGAGCAGTTCTTC.

CDR3 sequence reads: CASSPSSGGNYTDTQYF. The DNA for the CDR3 is TGCGCCAGCAGTCCGTCTAGCGGGGGGAACTACACAGATACGCAGTATTTT. The chain joins TRBV23-1 to TRBJ2-3, with 11 bases lining up with TRBD2. TRBV23-1 is filed as an ORF, its function uncertain. This CDR3 has 17 residues. V shed 4 bases, J shed 2 bases, and the junction held 8 bases outside the gene matches.

This chain joins TRBV15 and TRBJ2-7; 11 nucleotides agree with TRBD1. J gave up 5 bases and V 3 bases, and 6 bases lay outside the gene matches. The V gene's germline CDR1 is LNHNV and CDR2 YYDKDF (reference sequence). The CDR3 loop spans 15 amino acids. The CDR3 loop reads CATSRDRGLENEQYF. DNA for the CDR3: TGTGCCACCAGCAGGGACAGGGGGCTAGAAAACGAGCAGTACTTC.

The gene calls are TRBV6-5 and TRBJ2-7; the match to TRBD2 covers 7 bases. V trimming: 8 bases; J trimming: 7 bases; junction bases outside the gene matches: 11. This CDR3 region has 13 residues. From germline, CDR1 is MNHEY and CDR2 SVGAGI. CDR3 sequence: CASSRGGGGEQYF. The DNA of the CDR3 is TGTGCCAGCTCTCGGGGCGGGGGAGGTGAGCAGTACTTC.

The V and J genes are TRBV7-3 and TRBJ1-2; 10 bases map to TRBD1. This CDR3 comprises 13 residues. With V trimmed by 4 bases and J by 8 bases, 4 bases remained unmatched. Germline values: CDR1 SGHTA, CDR2 FQGTGA. The CDR3: CASSSGQGIGYTF. Written as DNA, the CDR3 is TGTGCCAGCAGCTCGGGACAGGGGATAGGCTACACCTTC.

The chain recombines TRBV29-1 with TRBJ2-5; TRBD2 matches at 7 bases. This CDR3 has 15 amino acids. Germline-derived CDR1 and CDR2 are SQVTM and ANQGSEA. V was clipped by 0 bases and J by 1 base; unmatched bases: 5. In DNA, the CDR3 is TGCAGCGTTGAAGATCTTCGGGGGGTCCAAGAGACCCAGTACTTC. Amino acid sequence: CSVEDLRGVQETQYF.

The chain joins TRBV27 to TRBJ2-7; possible D gene TRBD1, 6 bases. Trimming took 5 bases from V and 4 from J, leaving 21 bases between them. From germline, CDR1 is MNHEY and CDR2 SMNVEV (reference sequence). This CDR3 region has 16 residues. This chain's CDR3 is CASSPTGSLFHYEQYF. CDR3 DNA sequence: TGTGCCAGCAGTCCCACAGGGAGCCTGTTTCATTACGAGCAGTACTTC.

This clone was detected only once. The chain links TRBV20-1 to TRBJ1-2, with TRBD1 as a possible D gene (5 bases). Germline values: CDR1 DFQATT, CDR2 SNEGSKA (reference sequence). This CDR3 has 13 residues. V gave up 3 bases and J gave up 4 bases, with 12 bases separating them. The chain's CDR3 is CSASTQGSYGYTF. The CDR3 DNA reads as TGCAGTGCTAGTACCCAGGGTAGCTATGGCTACACCTTC.

This chain uses TRBV11-2 with TRBJ2-1; 7 nucleotides align to TRBD2. Losses at the gene ends were 10 bases for V and 2 bases for J; bases not matched to a gene: 8. CDR1 and CDR2 from the germline V gene are SGHAT and FQNNGV. This CDR3 region has 14 residues. Here the CDR3 DNA reads TGTGCCATTTCCGGGAGGCCCCCCTACAATGAGCAGTTCTTC. Protein product: CAISGRPPYNEQFF.

The CDR3 sequence is CASSPGQVTDTQYF. The CDR3 region has the DNA TGTGCCAGCAGCCCGGGACAGGTCACAGATACGCAGTATTTT. The chain joins TRBV27 to TRBJ2-3, with 8 bases matching TRBD1. After removal of 6 bases from V and 2 bases from J, the junction contained 4 bases not matched to a gene. The V gene's germline CDR1 is MNHEY and CDR2 SMNVEV (reference sequence). The length of the CDR3 is 14 residues.

The rearrangement links TRBV5-5 to TRBJ1-5, with D hard to call. Trimming took off 1 base at V and 4 bases at J, with 6 bases between the two ends. CDR3 length equals 13 residues. Looked up from germline, CDR1 is SGHKS and CDR2 is YYEKEE (reference sequence). DNA for the CDR3: TGTGCCAGCAGCTTGTCAGGAAATCAGCCCCAGCATTTT. Its translation is CASSLSGNQPQHF.

This sequence joins TRBV30 and TRBJ2-1; TRBD2 might be the D (6 bases). The germline V gene has CDR1 GTSNPN and CDR2 SVGIG (reference sequence). CDR3 length: 16 residues. V was pared by 4 bases and J by 0 bases, with 16 bases between. As DNA, the CDR3 is TGTGCCTGGACCGGAGGGACGGAGAGCTCCTACAATGAGCAGTTCTTC. Protein sequence: CAWTGGTESSYNEQFF.

This clone was seen a few times. The chain links TRBV2 to TRBJ1-2; the match to TRBD1 covers 7 bases. V dropped 7 bases and J dropped 8; count of bases not matched to a gene: 16. Germline-derived CDR1 and CDR2 are SNHLY and FYNNEI. This CDR3 contains 15 residues. DNA of the CDR3: TGTGCCAGCAAAGTCCTTGAAAGCGACAGGGAGGGCTACACCTTC. Its translation is CASKVLESDREGYTF.